The clone carrying this T cell receptor (beta chain) was found a few times. The data stem from a study of cytomegalovirus exposure and HLA in healthy donors. Study context: Earlier findings included some 120 million unique TCR beta sequences obtained from roughly 200 million T cells.

The germline V gene encodes CDR1 SGDLS and CDR2 YYNGEE. Unmatched junction bases numbered 7, after V lost 2 bases and J lost 0 bases. The CDR3 length is 16 residues. PCR involved 60 Vbeta and 13 Jbeta primers. The method was immunoSEQ multiplex PCR; TCRdb's version includes in-frame clones alone and lacks a portion of them. The sample consists of 90,000 to 150,000 clones, around three quarters of them appearing once. Sequenced: PBMCs. The genes are TRBV9 and TRBJ1-1; 7 bases are shared with TRBD1. The TCR originated in a man between 50 and 59 years old in good health and CMV-seropositive. CDR3 sequence: CASSVRATGLNTEAFF. In DNA, the CDR3 is TGTGCCAGCAGCGTTAGAGCGACAGGGCTGAACACTGAAGCTTTCTTT.